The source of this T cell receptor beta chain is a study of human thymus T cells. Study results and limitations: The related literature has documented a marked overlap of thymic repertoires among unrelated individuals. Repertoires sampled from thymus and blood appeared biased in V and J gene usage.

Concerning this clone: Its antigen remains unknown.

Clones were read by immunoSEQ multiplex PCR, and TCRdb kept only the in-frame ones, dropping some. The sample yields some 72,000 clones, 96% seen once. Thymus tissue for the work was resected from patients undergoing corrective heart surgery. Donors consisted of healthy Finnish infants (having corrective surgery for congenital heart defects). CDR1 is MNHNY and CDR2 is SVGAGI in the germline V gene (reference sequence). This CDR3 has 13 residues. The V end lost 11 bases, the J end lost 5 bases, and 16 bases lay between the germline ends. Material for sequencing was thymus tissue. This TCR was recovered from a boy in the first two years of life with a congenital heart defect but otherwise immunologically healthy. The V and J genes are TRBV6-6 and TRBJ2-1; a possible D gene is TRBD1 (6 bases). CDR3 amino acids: CASRTARNNEQFF. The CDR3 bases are TGTGCCTCCCGGACAGCGAGGAACAATGAGCAGTTCTTC.